The clone carrying this T cell receptor (beta chain) occurred once. This sample is drawn from a study of blood T cell repertoires in COVID-19. On the study more broadly: Researchers got acute and convalescent COVID-19 samples from the United States, Italy and Spain.

Authors' methods: Amplification of reference gene primers was used by the study to estimate nucleated cell counts. Some clones are missing from TCRdb's copy, which holds only in-frame ones; the method was immunoSEQ multiplex PCR. That table is the source of V, J and clone size, and D and trimming were worked out from the DNA. The sample lists about 80,000 clones; 60% to 80% were seen once. Sequenced: peripheral blood. The sequence derives from a man aged 65 to 85 with active or convalescent COVID-19.

The chain's CDR3 is CASSLATTGARVARETQYF. CDR3 in DNA: TGCGCCAGCAGCTTGGCTACGACAGGGGCACGGGTGGCGAGGGAGACCCAGTACTTC. The chain combines TRBV5-1 with TRBJ2-5; 8 bases are shared with TRBD1. J was trimmed by 5 bases and V by 0 bases; bases with no gene match: 18. This CDR3 is 19 amino acids long. The V gene's germline CDR1 is SGHRS and CDR2 YFSETQ.